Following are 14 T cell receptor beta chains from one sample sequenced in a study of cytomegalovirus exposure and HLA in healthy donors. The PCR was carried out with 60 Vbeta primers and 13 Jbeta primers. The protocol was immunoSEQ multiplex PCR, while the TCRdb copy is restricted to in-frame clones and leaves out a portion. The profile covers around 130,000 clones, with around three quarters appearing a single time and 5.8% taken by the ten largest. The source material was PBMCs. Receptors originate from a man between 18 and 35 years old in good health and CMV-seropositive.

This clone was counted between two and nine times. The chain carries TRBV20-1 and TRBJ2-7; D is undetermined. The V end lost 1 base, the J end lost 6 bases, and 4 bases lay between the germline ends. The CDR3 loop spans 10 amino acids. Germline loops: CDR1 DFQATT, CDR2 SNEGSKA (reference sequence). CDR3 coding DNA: TGCAGTGCTAGAGGTCGCGAGCAGTACTTC. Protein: CSARGREQYF.

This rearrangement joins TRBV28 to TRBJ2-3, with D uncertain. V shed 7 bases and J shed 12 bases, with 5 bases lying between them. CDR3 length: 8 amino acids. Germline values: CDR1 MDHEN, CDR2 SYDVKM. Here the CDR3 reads CASTQQYF. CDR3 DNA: TGTGCCAGCACCCAACAGTATTTT.

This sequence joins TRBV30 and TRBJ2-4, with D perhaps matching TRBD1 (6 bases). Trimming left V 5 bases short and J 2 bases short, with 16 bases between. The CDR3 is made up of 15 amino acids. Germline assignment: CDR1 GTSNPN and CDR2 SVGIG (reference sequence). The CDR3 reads CAWGWVGATKNIQYF. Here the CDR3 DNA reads TGTGCCTGGGGCTGGGTGGGGGCGACCAAAAACATTCAGTACTTC.

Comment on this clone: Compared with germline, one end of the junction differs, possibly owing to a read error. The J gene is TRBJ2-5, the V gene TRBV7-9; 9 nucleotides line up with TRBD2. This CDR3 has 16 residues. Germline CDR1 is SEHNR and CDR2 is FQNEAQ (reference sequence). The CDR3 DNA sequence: TGTTCCAGCAGCTTCCTCTGGCGGGAGGGGGGAGAGACCCAGTACTTC. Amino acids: CSSSFLWREGGETQYF.

The CDR3 spells CASSEGTSVSYSYEQYF. The CDR3 DNA reads TGTGCCAGCAGCGAGGGCACTAGCGTAAGTTACTCCTACGAGCAGTACTTC. The chain carries TRBV7-2 and TRBJ2-7; 7 bases are shared with TRBD2. J gave up 0 bases and V 5 bases, and 13 bases lay outside the gene matches. Germline V gene sequence: CDR1 SGHTA, CDR2 FQGNSA. There are 17 residues in the CDR3.

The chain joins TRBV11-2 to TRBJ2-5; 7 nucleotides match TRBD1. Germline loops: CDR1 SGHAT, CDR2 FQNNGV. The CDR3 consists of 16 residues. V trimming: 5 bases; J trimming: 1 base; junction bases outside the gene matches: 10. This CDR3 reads CASSPQTGPPQETQYF. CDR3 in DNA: TGTGCCAGCAGCCCTCAGACAGGGCCTCCCCAAGAGACCCAGTACTTC.

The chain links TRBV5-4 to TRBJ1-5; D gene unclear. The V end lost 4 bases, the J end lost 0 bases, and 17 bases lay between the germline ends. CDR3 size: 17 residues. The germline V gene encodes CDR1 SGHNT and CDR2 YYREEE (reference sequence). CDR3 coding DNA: TGTGCCAGCAGCCCCACCCCCGGGATGGATAGCAATCAGCCCCAGCATTTT. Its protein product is CASSPTPGMDSNQPQHF.

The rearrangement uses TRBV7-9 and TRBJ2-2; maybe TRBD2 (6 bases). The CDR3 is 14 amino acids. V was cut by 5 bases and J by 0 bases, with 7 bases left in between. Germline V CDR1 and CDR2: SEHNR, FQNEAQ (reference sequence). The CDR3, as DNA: TGTGCCAGCAGCCGGGAGTCGAACACCGGGGAGCTGTTTTTT. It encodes CASSRESNTGELFF.

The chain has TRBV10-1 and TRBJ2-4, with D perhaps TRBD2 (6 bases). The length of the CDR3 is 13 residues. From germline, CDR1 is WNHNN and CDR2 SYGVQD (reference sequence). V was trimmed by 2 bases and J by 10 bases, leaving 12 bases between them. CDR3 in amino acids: CASSEIGGDIQYF. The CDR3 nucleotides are TGCGCCAGCAGTGAGATCGGAGGGGATATTCAGTACTTC.

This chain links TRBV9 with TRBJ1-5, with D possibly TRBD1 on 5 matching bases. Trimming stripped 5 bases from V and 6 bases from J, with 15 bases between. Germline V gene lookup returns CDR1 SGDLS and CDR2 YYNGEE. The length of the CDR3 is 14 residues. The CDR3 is CASSLGGSGQPQHF. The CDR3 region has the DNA TGTGCCAGCAGTCTCGGGGGGAGTGGTCAGCCCCAGCATTTT. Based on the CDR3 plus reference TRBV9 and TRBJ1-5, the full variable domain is DSGVTQTPKHLITATGQRVTLRCSPRSGDLSVYWYQQSLDQGLQFLIQYYNGEERAKGNILERFSAQQFPDLHSELNLSSLELGDSALYFCASSLGGSGQPQHFGDGTRLSIL.

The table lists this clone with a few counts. CDR3 DNA: TGTGCCAGCAGTTATATAGCGAGCTCTGGAAACACCATATATTTT. This sequence encodes CASSYIASSGNTIYF. This chain links TRBV6-6 with TRBJ1-3; D is unresolved. This CDR3 is built from 15 residues. CDR1 is MNHNY, CDR2 SVGAGI, per germline (reference sequence). Trimming pared 3 bases from V and 0 bases from J, leaving 9 bases between.

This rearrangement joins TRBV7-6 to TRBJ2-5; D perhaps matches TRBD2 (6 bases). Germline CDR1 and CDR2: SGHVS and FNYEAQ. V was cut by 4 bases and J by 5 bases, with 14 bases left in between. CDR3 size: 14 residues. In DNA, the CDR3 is TGTGCCAGCAGCTCCCTCTCGGGGGTGGAGACCCAGTACTTC. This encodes CASSSLSGVETQYF.

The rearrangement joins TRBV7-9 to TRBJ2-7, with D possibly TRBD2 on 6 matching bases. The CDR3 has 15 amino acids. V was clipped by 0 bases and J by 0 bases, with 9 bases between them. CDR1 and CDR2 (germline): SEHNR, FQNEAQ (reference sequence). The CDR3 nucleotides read TGTGCCAGCAGCTTAGCGGGAGGTACCTCCTACGAGCAGTACTTC. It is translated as CASSLAGGTSYEQYF.

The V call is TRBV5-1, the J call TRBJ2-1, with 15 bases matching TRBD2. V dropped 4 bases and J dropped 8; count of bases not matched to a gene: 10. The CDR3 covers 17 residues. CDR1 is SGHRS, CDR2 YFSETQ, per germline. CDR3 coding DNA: TGCGCCAGCAGCCCGGGGACTAGCGGGGGGTCCCACCATGAGCAGTTCTTC. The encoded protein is CASSPGTSGGSHHEQFF.